The entry below describes one TCR beta chain. Its target is not known. These data originate in a study of a mutant IDH1 vaccine in newly diagnosed glioma. Study information: The earlier regimen, radiotherapy, temozolomide, or both, was most often both. Study-level findings and limits: Patients showed vaccine-induced immune responses at a rate of 93.3%.

Only in-frame clones appear in the TCRdb table, and some are missing; sequencing was by immunoSEQ multiplex PCR. The data contain around 100,000 clones, 85% to 90% of them seen just once; the ten biggest clones take up roughly 0.65%. The V end lost 0 bases, the J end lost 4 bases, and 13 bases lay between the germline ends. The CDR3 runs 15 residues. Germline lookup yields CDR1 SGHAT and CDR2 FQNNGV. Described time point: week 11, during vaccination. Vaccination used 300 ug of mutant IDH1 20-mer peptide per dose, with topical imiquimod. The receptor's source is a woman aged 45-65 years with glioma. The source material was PBMCs, sampled from a glioma patient whose treatment included an IDH1 peptide vaccine. The chain uses TRBV11-2 and TRBJ2-7, with D unclear. For the CDR3, the DNA is TGTGCCAGCAGCTTAGATTATAACGGGCGGTACGAGCAGTACTTC. Translated: CASSLDYNGRYEQYF.